There are many counts of the clone carrying this T cell receptor (beta chain). The data belong to a study of T cells in Graves' hyperthyroidism and ophthalmopathy. Deletions cut 1 base from V and 12 bases from J, with 12 bases between. The CDR3 contains 13 residues. Germline V CDR1 and CDR2: SGHAT, FQNNGV. Stable disease denoted Graves' hyperthyroidism without ophthalmopathy progression within 18 months. RNA transcripts provided the source from which TCR beta CDR3 regions were amplified. The HTBI primer set served for first-round RT-PCR of the TCR CDR3. Each CDR3 protein is one row after TCRdb ran MiXCR on the multiplex PCR reads. The sample yields 300,000 or so distinct CDR3 sequences, over 15% seen once.

The V and J genes are TRBV11-2 and TRBJ1-4; no clear D. The source is a young man with Graves' hyperthyroidism. Sample: blood. The CDR3 loop is CASSLVEYGELFF. The DNA of the CDR3 is TGTGCCAGCAGCTTAGTCGAGTATGGAGAACTGTTTTTT.